These 3 T cell receptor beta chains share one sample of origin, sequenced in a study of shared clonotypes between healthy human individuals. Produced via immunoSEQ multiplex PCR; TCRdb's table is partial and in-frame only. The sample includes some 2 million clones, 90% to 95% of them seen just once. The specimen was naive CD4+ T cells sorted from blood. This sample's subset: CD45RA+ positively selected. The receptors come from a man aged 18 to 30 in good health.

The chain recombines TRBV11-2 with TRBJ1-5, with 7 bases that match TRBD1. Looked up from germline, CDR1 is SGHAT and CDR2 is FQNNGV. The V segment lost 4 bases and the J segment 4 bases; nucleotides outside the gene matches: 7. The length of the CDR3 is 15 residues. CDR3 residues: CASSSDPGQNQPQHF. CDR3 DNA sequence: TGTGCCAGCAGCTCGGACCCGGGACAGAATCAGCCCCAGCATTTT.

V usage is TRBV2 and J usage is TRBJ1-6, with D unclear. There are 15 residues in the CDR3. From germline, CDR1 is SNHLY and CDR2 FYNNEI. V lost 1 base, J lost 4 bases, and 8 bases lay in between. This chain's CDR3 is CASSEGQSYNSPLHF. CDR3 coding DNA: TGTGCCAGCAGTGAAGGTCAGTCGTATAATTCACCCCTCCACTTT. Drawing the rest from reference TRBV2 and TRBJ1-6, the complete variable domain is EPEVTQTPSHQVTQMGQEVILRCVPISNHLYFYWYRQILGQKVEFLVSFYNNEISEKSEIFDDQFSVERPDGSNFTLKIRSTKLEDSAMYFCASSEGQSYNSPLHFGNGTRLTVT.

This clone has only one observation. The J gene is TRBJ1-2, the V gene TRBV6-5; D perhaps matches TRBD1 (6 bases). Trimming took 3 bases from V and 7 from J, leaving 15 bases between them. CDR3 size: 14 residues. Germline V CDR1 and CDR2: MNHEY, SVGAGI. The CDR3 here is CASSYASGGFGYTF. CDR3 nucleotide sequence: TGTGCCAGCAGTTATGCGTCGGGGGGCTTTGGCTACACCTTC.